What follows is one T cell receptor beta chain and its context. The antigen is undetermined. Produced via immunoSEQ multiplex PCR; TCRdb's table is partial and in-frame only. The repertoire includes tens of thousands of clones, around 97% of them detected once, and 0.2% to 0.25% sits in the top ten. The sorted conventional CD4 T cells were gated as CD4+CD127+. The sample comes from a study of B cell selection in AIRE deficiency. Broader study findings: Roughly 29% of healthy-donor shared Treg TCRbeta sequences appeared in patient Tconv cells.

Germline CDR1 and CDR2: MGHDK and SYGVNS. The CDR3 consists of 15 residues. V gave up 6 bases and J gave up 6 bases; unmatched junction bases: 8. The sample was conventional CD4+ T cells sorted from PBMCs. The chain couples TRBV25-1 to TRBJ2-3; 11 nucleotides align to TRBD2. This TCR was sampled from a human donor with AIRE deficiency. Here the CDR3 reads CASRVSSGGSDTQYF. CDR3 bases: TGTGCCAGCAGGGTTTCTAGCGGGGGGTCGGATACGCAGTATTTT.